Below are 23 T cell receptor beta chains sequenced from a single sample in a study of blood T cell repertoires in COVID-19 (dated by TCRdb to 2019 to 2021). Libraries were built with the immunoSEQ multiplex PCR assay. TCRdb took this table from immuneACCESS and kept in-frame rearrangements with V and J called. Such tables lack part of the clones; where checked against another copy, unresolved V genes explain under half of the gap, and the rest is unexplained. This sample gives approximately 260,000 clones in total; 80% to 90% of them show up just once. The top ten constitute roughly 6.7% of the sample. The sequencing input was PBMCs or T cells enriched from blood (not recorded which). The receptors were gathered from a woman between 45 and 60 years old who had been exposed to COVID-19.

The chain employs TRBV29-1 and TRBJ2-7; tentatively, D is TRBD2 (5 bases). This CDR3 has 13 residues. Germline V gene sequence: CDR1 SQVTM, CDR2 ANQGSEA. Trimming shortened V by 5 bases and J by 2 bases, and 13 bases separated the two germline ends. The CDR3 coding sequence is TGCAGCGTTTCGGGGTTGGGCACCTACGAGCAGTACTTC. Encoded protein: CSVSGLGTYEQYF.

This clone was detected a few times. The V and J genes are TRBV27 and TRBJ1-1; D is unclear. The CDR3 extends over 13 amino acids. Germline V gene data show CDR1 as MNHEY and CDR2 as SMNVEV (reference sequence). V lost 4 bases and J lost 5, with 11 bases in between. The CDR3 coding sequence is TGTGCCAGCAGTTCAGGTTGGAGGACTGAAGCTTTCTTT. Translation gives CASSSGWRTEAFF.

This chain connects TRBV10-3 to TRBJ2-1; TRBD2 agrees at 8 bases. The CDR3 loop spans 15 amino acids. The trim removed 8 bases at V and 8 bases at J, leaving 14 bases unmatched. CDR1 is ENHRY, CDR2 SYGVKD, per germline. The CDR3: CAIATGTRGGDEQFF. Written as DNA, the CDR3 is TGTGCCATCGCTACCGGGACTAGGGGAGGGGATGAGCAGTTCTTC.

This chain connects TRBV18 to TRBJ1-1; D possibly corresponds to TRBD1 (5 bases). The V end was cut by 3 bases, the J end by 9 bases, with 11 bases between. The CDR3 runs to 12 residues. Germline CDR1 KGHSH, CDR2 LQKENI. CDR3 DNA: TGTGCCAGCTCACCCGACAGAATGCAAGCTTTCTTT. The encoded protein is CASSPDRMQAFF.

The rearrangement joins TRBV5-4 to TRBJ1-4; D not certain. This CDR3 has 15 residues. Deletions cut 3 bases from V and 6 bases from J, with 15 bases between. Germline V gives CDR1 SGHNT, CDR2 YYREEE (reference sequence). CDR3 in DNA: TGTGCCAGCAGCTACACGGGTCGACGGGATGAAAAACTGTTTTTT. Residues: CASSYTGRRDEKLFF. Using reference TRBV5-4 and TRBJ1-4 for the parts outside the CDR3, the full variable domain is ETGVTQSPTHLIKTRGQQVTLRCSSQSGHNTVSWYQQALGQGPQFIFQYYREEENGRGNFPPRFSGLQFPNYSSELNVNALELDDSALYLCASSYTGRRDEKLFFGSGTQLSVL.

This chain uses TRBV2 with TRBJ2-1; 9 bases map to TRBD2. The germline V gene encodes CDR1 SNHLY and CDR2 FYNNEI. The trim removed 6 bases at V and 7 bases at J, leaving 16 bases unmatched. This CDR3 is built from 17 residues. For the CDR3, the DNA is TGTGCCAGCAGACGCCTTCTGGGCGGGGGGGCAAAGAATGAGCAGTTCTTC. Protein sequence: CASRRLLGGGAKNEQFF.

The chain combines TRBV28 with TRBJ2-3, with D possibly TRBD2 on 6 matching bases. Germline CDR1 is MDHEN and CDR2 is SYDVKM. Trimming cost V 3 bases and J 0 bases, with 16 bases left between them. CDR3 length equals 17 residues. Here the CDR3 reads CASSFGLGGVSTDTQYF. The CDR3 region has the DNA TGTGCCAGCAGTTTCGGGCTGGGCGGGGTTAGCACAGATACGCAGTATTTT.

CDR3 sequence (DNA): TGTGCCACCAGCAGATCGACAGGGGCGACTGAAGCTTTCTTT. It is translated as CATSRSTGATEAFF. The chain carries TRBV15 and TRBJ1-1; 8 bases are shared with TRBD1. CDR1 and CDR2 from the germline V gene are LNHNV and YYDKDF (reference sequence). The V segment lost 2 bases and the J segment 5 bases; nucleotides outside the gene matches: 4. The CDR3 spans 14 residues.

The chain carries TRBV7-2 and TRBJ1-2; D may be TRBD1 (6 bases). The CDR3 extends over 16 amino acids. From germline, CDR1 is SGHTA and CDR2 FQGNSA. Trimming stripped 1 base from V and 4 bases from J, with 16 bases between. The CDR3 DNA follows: TGTGCCAGCAGCTTAGTAGGGGGGGCGCTGGGCTATGGCTACACCTTC. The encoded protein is CASSLVGGALGYGYTF.

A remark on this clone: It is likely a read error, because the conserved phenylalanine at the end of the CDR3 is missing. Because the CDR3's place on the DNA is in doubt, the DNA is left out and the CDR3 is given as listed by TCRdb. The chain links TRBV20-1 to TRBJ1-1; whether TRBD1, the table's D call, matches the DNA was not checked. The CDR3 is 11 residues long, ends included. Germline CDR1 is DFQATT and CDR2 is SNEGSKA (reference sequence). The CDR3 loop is CSATSGTGASL.

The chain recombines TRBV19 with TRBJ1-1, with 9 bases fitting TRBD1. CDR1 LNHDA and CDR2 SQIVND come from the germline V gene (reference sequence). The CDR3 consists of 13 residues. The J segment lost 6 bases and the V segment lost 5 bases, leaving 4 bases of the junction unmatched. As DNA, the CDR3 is TGTGCCAGTAGTTTAAGGACAGGGGCTGAAGCTTTCTTT. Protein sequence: CASSLRTGAEAFF.

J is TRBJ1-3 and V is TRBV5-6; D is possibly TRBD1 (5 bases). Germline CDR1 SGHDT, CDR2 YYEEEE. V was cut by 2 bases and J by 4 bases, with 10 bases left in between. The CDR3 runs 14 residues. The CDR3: CASSLVGPGNTIYF. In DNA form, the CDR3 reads TGTGCCAGCAGCTTAGTGGGGCCCGGAAACACCATATATTTT. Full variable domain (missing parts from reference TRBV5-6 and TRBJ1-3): DAGVTQSPTHLIKTRGQQVTLRCSPKSGHDTVSWYQQALGQGPQFIFQYYEEEERQRGNFPDRFSGHQFPNYSSELNVNALLLGDSALYLCASSLVGPGNTIYFGEGSWLTVV.

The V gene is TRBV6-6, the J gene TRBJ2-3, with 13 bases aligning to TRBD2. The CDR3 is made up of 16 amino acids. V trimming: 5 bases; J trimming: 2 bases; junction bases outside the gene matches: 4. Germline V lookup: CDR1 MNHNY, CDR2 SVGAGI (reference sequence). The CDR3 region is CASSRLAGGTTDTQYF. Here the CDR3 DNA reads TGTGCCAGCAGTCGACTAGCGGGGGGAACCACAGATACGCAGTATTTT.

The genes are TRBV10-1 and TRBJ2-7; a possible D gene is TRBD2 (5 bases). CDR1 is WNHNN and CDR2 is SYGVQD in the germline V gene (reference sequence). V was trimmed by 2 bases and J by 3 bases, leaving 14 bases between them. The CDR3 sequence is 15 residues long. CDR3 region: CASSEKVFGDYEQYF. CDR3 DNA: TGCGCCAGCAGTGAGAAGGTGTTCGGGGACTACGAGCAGTACTTC.

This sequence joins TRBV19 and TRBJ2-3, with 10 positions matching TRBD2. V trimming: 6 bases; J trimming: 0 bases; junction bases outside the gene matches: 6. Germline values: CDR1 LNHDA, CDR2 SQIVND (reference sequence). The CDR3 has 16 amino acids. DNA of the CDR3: TGTGCCAGTAGAACAAGCGGGGGGGGCAGCACAGATACGCAGTATTTT. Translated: CASRTSGGGSTDTQYF.

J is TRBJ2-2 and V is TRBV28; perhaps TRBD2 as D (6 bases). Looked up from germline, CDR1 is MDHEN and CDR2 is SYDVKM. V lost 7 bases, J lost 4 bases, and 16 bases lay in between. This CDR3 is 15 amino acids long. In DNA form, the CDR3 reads TGTGCCAGCATCCTGGGGGGTAGGGGCACCGGGGAGCTGTTTTTT. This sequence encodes CASILGGRGTGELFF.

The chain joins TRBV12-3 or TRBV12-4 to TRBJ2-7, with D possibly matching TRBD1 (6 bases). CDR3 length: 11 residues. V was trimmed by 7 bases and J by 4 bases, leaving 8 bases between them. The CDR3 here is CASKRGYEQYF. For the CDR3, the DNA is TGTGCCAGCAAGAGGGGGTACGAGCAGTACTTC.

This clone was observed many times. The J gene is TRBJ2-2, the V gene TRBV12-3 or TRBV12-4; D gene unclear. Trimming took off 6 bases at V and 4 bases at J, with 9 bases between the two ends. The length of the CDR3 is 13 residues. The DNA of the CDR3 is TGTGCCAGCAGCCATGCACTCACCGGGGAGCTGTTTTTT. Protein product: CASSHALTGELFF.

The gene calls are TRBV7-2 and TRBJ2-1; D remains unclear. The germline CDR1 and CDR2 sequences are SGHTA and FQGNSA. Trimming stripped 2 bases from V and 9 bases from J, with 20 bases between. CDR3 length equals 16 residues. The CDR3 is CASSLNSVRSSGEQFF. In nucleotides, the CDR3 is TGTGCCAGCAGCTTAAATAGTGTAAGGAGCTCCGGTGAGCAGTTCTTC.

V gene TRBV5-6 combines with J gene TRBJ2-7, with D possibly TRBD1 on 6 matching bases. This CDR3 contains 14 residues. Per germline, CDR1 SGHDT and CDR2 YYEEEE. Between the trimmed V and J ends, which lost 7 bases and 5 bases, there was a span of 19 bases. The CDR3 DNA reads TGTGCCAGCTGGTCACAGGGATGGACGAACGAGCAGTACTTC. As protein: CASWSQGWTNEQYF. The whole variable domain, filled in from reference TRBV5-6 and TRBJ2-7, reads DAGVTQSPTHLIKTRGQQVTLRCSPKSGHDTVSWYQQALGQGPQFIFQYYEEEERQRGNFPDRFSGHQFPNYSSELNVNALLLGDSALYLCASWSQGWTNEQYFGPGTRLTVT.

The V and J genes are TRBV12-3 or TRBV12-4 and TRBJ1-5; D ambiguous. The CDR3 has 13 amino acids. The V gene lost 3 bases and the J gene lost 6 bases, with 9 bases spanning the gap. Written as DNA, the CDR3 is TGTGCCAGCAGTTTGGAGGGTTTTCAGCCCCAGCATTTT. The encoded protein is CASSLEGFQPQHF.

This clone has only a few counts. The CDR3 loop is CASSAKYGGTGELFF. Written as DNA, the CDR3 is TGTGCCAGCAGCGCTAAATATGGTGGCACCGGGGAGCTGTTTTTT. This sequence joins TRBV7-9 and TRBJ2-2; D not resolved. The CDR3 covers 15 residues. Germline CDR1 SEHNR, CDR2 FQNEAQ (reference sequence). Trimming shortened V by 5 bases and J by 4 bases, and 14 bases separated the two germline ends.

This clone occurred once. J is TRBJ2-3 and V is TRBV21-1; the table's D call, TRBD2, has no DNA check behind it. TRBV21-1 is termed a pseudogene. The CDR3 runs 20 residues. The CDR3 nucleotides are TGTGCCAGCAGCAACCCAATACTAGCGGGGGGGGCCATCCCCACGTATACGCAGTATTTT. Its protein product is CASSNPILAGGAIPTYTQYF.